This T cell receptor beta chain appears in the sequencing data of a study of T-cell reconstitution after alpha-beta-depleted transplantation in children. The length of the CDR3 is 16 residues. CDR1 is DFQATT and CDR2 is SNEGSKA in the germline V gene (reference sequence). V lost 2 bases and J lost 8, with 19 bases in between. The TCRbeta library was prepared with unique molecular identifiers. TCRdb reprocessed the PCR reads via MiXCR and lists one record per CDR3 protein. The sample records 440,000 or so distinct CDR3 sequences, approximately 11% being singletons. This clonotype appeared many times. Here the sequenced sample was PBMCs from the stem cell graft donor, taken from the stem cell graft. This chain joins TRBV20-1 and TRBJ1-6, with D possibly being TRBD1 (5 bases). The source of this sequence is a human donor who donated a stem cell graft to a child with acute myeloid leukemia. The CDR3 coding sequence is TGCAGTGCTAGAAATCGGGAAGCGGGGGATTATTCACCCCTCCACTTT. It is translated as CSARNREAGDYSPLHF.